Below, 25 T cell receptor beta chains from the same sample are listed, as sequenced in a study of OX40 agonist ivuxolimab in advanced cancers. Only in-frame clones appear in the TCRdb table, and some are missing; sequencing was by immunoSEQ multiplex PCR. The sample carries roughly 67,000 clones, roughly 82% recorded once. The sample consisted of CD4+ or CD8+ T cells sorted from blood, taken in a trial of the OX40 agonist ivuxolimab. These receptors came from an adult with an advanced solid tumor such as melanoma, head and neck, liver or kidney cancer.

The genes are TRBV28 and TRBJ1-1; D is unclear. Germline V gene sequence: CDR1 MDHEN, CDR2 SYDVKM. The V gene lost 3 bases and the J gene lost 3 bases, with 14 bases spanning the gap. This CDR3 comprises 15 residues. CDR3 nucleotide sequence: TGTGCCAGCAGTTTCCCAGAAAACCCTTACACTGAAGCTTTCTTT. It translates to CASSFPENPYTEAFF.

V is TRBV5-8 and J is TRBJ1-5; 11 bases are shared with TRBD1. The V and J ends lost 1 base and 0 bases, in that order; junction bases with no gene match: 9. CDR3 size: 19 residues. The germline CDR1 and CDR2 sequences are SGHTS and YDEGEE. The CDR3 loop is CASSLNRDRGLVSNQPQHF. The CDR3 DNA follows: TGTGCCAGCAGCTTGAACCGGGACAGGGGGTTGGTTAGCAATCAGCCCCAGCATTTT.

V gene TRBV10-3 combines with J gene TRBJ2-2; a weak D match, TRBD1 (5 bases). Germline V gene sequence: CDR1 ENHRY, CDR2 SYGVKD. V lost 10 bases and J 2 bases, leaving 17 bases between the germline ends. The CDR3 has 15 amino acids. The CDR3 spells CATGYQGINTGELFF. CDR3 sequence (DNA): TGTGCCACGGGCTACCAGGGCATCAACACCGGGGAGCTGTTTTTT.

V gene TRBV7-8 combines with J gene TRBJ1-4, with D unresolved. With 5 bases removed from V and 1 base from J, the gap between germline ends came to 14 bases. CDR1 SGHVS and CDR2 FQNEAQ come from the germline V gene. This CDR3 is built from 16 residues. Written as DNA, the CDR3 is TGTGCCAGCAGCCCCGAGGAGACGGGAACTAATGAAAAACTGTTTTTT. The encoded protein is CASSPEETGTNEKLFF.

V is TRBV9 and J is TRBJ2-7; weak D call: TRBD1 (6 bases). With 3 bases removed from V and 2 bases from J, the gap between germline ends came to 15 bases. This CDR3 is 15 amino acids long. Germline V gene sequence: CDR1 SGDLS, CDR2 YYNGEE. The CDR3 nucleotides are TGTGCCAGCAGCGCCGCCCTTACAGGGACCTACGAGCAGTACTTC. Translation gives CASSAALTGTYEQYF.

In this sample, this clone turned up once. The chain combines TRBV6-1 with TRBJ2-2; a weak D match, TRBD1 (6 bases). CDR3 size: 12 residues. The V gene's germline CDR1 is MNHNS and CDR2 SASEGT. The V end lost 7 bases, the J end lost 3 bases, and 6 bases lay between the germline ends. The CDR3 region has the DNA TGTGCCAGCACAGGGGACACCGGGGAGCTGTTTTTT. This translates into CASTGDTGELFF.

The rearrangement uses TRBV7-8 and TRBJ2-7, with D possibly matching TRBD2 (5 bases). Germline V lookup: CDR1 SGHVS, CDR2 FQNEAQ. Between the trimmed V and J ends, which lost 0 bases and 2 bases, there was a span of 8 bases. There are 14 residues in the CDR3. CDR3 in DNA: TGTGCCAGCAGCTTAGCCGGACTGACCTACGAGCAGTACGTC. Translating it yields CASSLAGLTYEQYV.

This clone appeared a few times. This chain connects TRBV11-2 to TRBJ1-4, with TRBD1 matching 7 bases. V lost 2 bases and J lost 4; bases outside the gene matches: 10. CDR3 length: 17 amino acids. Germline CDR1 is SGHAT and CDR2 is FQNNGV. CDR3 region: CASSLRGAGGGNEKLFF. In nucleotides, the CDR3 is TGTGCCAGCAGCTTACGCGGAGCAGGGGGTGGTAATGAAAAACTGTTTTTT.

The V gene is TRBV6-6, the J gene TRBJ1-3; no clear D gene. The CDR3 length is 16 residues. V lost 5 bases and J lost 3, with 17 bases in between. Per the germline V gene, CDR1 is MNHNY and CDR2 is SVGAGI (reference sequence). The CDR3 reads CASSRGVLTYGNTIYF. CDR3 nucleotide sequence: TGTGCCAGCAGTCGTGGGGTCCTGACATATGGAAACACCATATATTTT.

The chain carries TRBV19 and TRBJ2-7, with D maybe TRBD2 (5 bases). The germline V gene has CDR1 LNHDA and CDR2 SQIVND (reference sequence). Trimming cost V 5 bases and J 2 bases, with 19 bases left between them. This CDR3 region has 16 residues. CDR3 residues: CASSGIRESETYEQYF. DNA for the CDR3: TGTGCCAGTAGTGGGATTAGGGAGAGTGAAACCTACGAGCAGTACTTC.

This chain links TRBV11-2 with TRBJ2-3; D is uncertain. This CDR3 has 13 amino acids. V lost 0 bases and J lost 5, with 6 bases in between. From germline, CDR1 is SGHAT and CDR2 FQNNGV. The CDR3 region is CASSLERGDTQYF. The CDR3, as DNA: TGTGCCAGCAGCTTAGAGCGAGGAGATACGCAGTATTTT. Complete variable domain (other parts from reference TRBV11-2 and TRBJ2-3): EAGVAQSPRYKIIEKRQSVAFWCNPISGHATLYWYQQILGQGPKLLIQFQNNGVVDDSQLPKDRFSAERLKGVDSTLKIQPAKLEDSAVYLCASSLERGDTQYFGPGTRLTVL.

The CDR3 reads CASSLEDGSGGKETQYF. CDR3 nucleotide sequence: TGTGCCAGCAGCTTAGAGGACGGCTCGGGGGGCAAAGAGACCCAGTACTTC. The chain has TRBV7-9 and TRBJ2-5; weak D call: TRBD2 (7 bases). The CDR3 runs 17 residues. Per germline, CDR1 SEHNR and CDR2 FQNEAQ (reference sequence). Trimming removed 1 base at V and 3 bases at J, with 18 bases between.

The rearrangement joins TRBV5-5 to TRBJ2-3; D unresolved. The length of the CDR3 is 13 residues. The germline gives CDR1 SGHKS, CDR2 YYEKEE (reference sequence). With 4 bases removed from V and 8 bases from J, the gap between germline ends came to 14 bases. The CDR3 nucleotides read TGTGCCAGCAGCGCGGCCGTCGTTGGTACGCAGTATTTT. Its protein is CASSAAVVGTQYF.

This rearrangement joins TRBV4-2 to TRBJ2-6; 7 bases are a match to TRBD1. The germline V gene encodes CDR1 LGHNA and CDR2 YNFKEQ. V shed 4 bases, J shed 2 bases, and the junction held 5 bases outside the gene matches. CDR3 length: 16 residues. CDR3 sequence: CASSPTDRAGANVLTF. The CDR3 DNA sequence: TGTGCCAGCAGCCCTACCGACAGGGCTGGGGCCAACGTCCTGACTTTC.

The chain is built from TRBV6-6 and TRBJ2-1; tentative D call: TRBD1 (6 bases). This CDR3 contains 16 residues. Trimming removed 6 bases from V and 1 base from J, with 16 bases in between. Germline V CDR1 and CDR2: MNHNY, SVGAGI (reference sequence). This CDR3 is CASSHGNRESYNEQFF. The CDR3 DNA reads TGTGCCAGCAGCCACGGCAACAGGGAGTCCTACAATGAGCAGTTCTTC.

This clone was counted a single time. The rearrangement joins TRBV6-5 to TRBJ1-6; D perhaps matches TRBD1 (6 bases). Germline CDR1 MNHEY, CDR2 SVGAGI. CDR3 length: 15 amino acids. V was cut by 6 bases and J by 7 bases, with 16 bases left in between. DNA for the CDR3: TGTGCCAGCAGCGCCGGGGGGAGGGGGAATTCACCCCTCCACTTT. Its translation is CASSAGGRGNSPLHF.

The V and J genes are TRBV27 and TRBJ1-6; D gene uncertain. Germline V lookup: CDR1 MNHEY, CDR2 SMNVEV (reference sequence). The CDR3 length is 14 residues. The V and J ends lost 4 bases and 7 bases respectively, with 11 bases between them. CDR3 in DNA: TGTGCCAGCAGTTATGGGGAATTCAATTCACCCCTCCACTTT. This codes for CASSYGEFNSPLHF.

The J gene is TRBJ2-7, the V gene TRBV19, with a weak D call TRBD1 (6 bases). Germline loops: CDR1 LNHDA, CDR2 SQIVND (reference sequence). V was trimmed by 8 bases and J by 4 bases, leaving 15 bases between them. The CDR3 sequence is 13 residues long. In nucleotides, the CDR3 is TGTGCCAGTGCACCGGGACACCAATACGAGCAGTACGTC. This codes for CASAPGHQYEQYV.

This rearrangement joins TRBV5-1 to TRBJ2-6, with a possible D match to TRBD1 (6 bases). The length of the CDR3 is 17 residues. The V end lost 4 bases, the J end lost 0 bases, and 14 bases lay between the germline ends. Germline CDR1 and CDR2: SGHRS and YFSETQ. CDR3 sequence: CASSLGQPSSGANVLTF. The CDR3 DNA reads TGCGCCAGCAGCCTAGGACAGCCAAGCTCTGGGGCCAACGTCCTGACTTTC.

Only one count was recorded for this clone. The V gene is TRBV6-5, the J gene TRBJ2-1; 11 bases match TRBD2. Germline assignment: CDR1 MNHEY and CDR2 SVGAGI. The CDR3 spans 14 residues. The V and J ends lost 4 bases and 8 bases, in that order; junction bases with no gene match: 4. This CDR3 reads CASSSSGRFHEQFF. CDR3 bases: TGTGCCAGCAGTTCTAGCGGGAGGTTCCATGAGCAGTTCTTC.

The chain couples TRBV7-9 to TRBJ1-2; TRBD1 agrees at 8 bases. CDR1 is SEHNR, CDR2 FQNEAQ, per germline (reference sequence). V dropped 4 bases and J dropped 4; count of bases not matched to a gene: 5. The CDR3 runs 14 residues. The CDR3 loop is CASSYGTGRYGYTF. In nucleotides, the CDR3 is TGTGCCAGCAGCTACGGGACAGGCCGCTATGGCTACACCTTC.

Only a few counts were recorded for this clone. This chain joins TRBV28 and TRBJ1-2, with D maybe TRBD1 (6 bases). V shed 6 bases and J shed 7 bases, with 12 bases lying between them. This CDR3 region has 12 residues. Germline CDR1 and CDR2: MDHEN and SYDVKM. The CDR3 DNA follows: TGTGCCAGCAGAGAGGGGGAGATTGGCTACACCTTC. Translating it yields CASREGEIGYTF.

V is TRBV9 and J is TRBJ2-1, with TRBD2 matching over 9 bases. V dropped 2 bases and J dropped 3; count of bases not matched to a gene: 3. This CDR3 comprises 15 residues. Germline loops: CDR1 SGDLS, CDR2 YYNGEE. The CDR3 here is CASSVSGGNYNEQFF. In DNA form, the CDR3 reads TGTGCCAGCAGCGTTAGCGGGGGAAACTACAATGAGCAGTTCTTC.

As regards this clone: At one of its ends the junction is not consistent with the germline gene, which may arise from a read error. The V call is TRBV7-9, the J call TRBJ2-1; D is unresolved. The CDR3 has 13 residues. The germline gives CDR1 SEHNR, CDR2 FQNEAQ (reference sequence). The CDR3 spells CASSPSLYTEQFF. CDR3 nucleotide sequence: TGTGCCAGCAGCCCATCCCTATACACTGAGCAGTTCTTC. Variable domain in full (rest from reference TRBV7-9 and TRBJ2-1): DTGVSQNPRHKITKRGQNVTFRCDPISEHNRLYWYRQTLGQGPEFLTYFQNEAQLEKSRLLSDRFSAERPKGSFSTLEIQRTEQGDSAMYLCASSPSLYTEQFFGPGTRLTVL.

The rearrangement joins TRBV7-2 to TRBJ2-1; 8 bases align to TRBD1. The CDR3 covers 16 residues. J lost 4 bases, V lost 3 bases, and 8 bases had no gene match. CDR1 is SGHTA and CDR2 is FQGNSA in the germline V gene. The DNA for the CDR3 is TGTGCCAGCAGCTTTGGACAGGGAGCAAGGTACAATGAGCAGTTCTTC. Translation: CASSFGQGARYNEQFF.